This entry concerns a single T cell receptor (beta chain). Trimming removed 7 bases at V and 6 bases at J, with 16 bases between. This CDR3 has 13 residues. Germline V gives CDR1 SQVTM, CDR2 ANQGSEA. This specimen comes from a study of T-cell memory formation after mild COVID-19. Each CDR3 protein gets one entry after TCRdb re-called the 5' RACE reads with MiXCR. The sample has roughly 380,000 distinct CDR3 sequences; around 28% are singletons. This TCR came from an adult woman who had mild COVID-19 (a few samples of this study predate the infection). Cell type and time point are not known. The V call is TRBV29-1, the J call TRBJ1-5, with D possibly being TRBD1 (5 bases). The sample was PBMCs or a T cell subset sorted from them (not recorded which). The CDR3 DNA follows: TGCAGCGCTCTCCCGGGGAGGGGTCAGCCCCAGCATTTT. Amino acid sequence: CSALPGRGQPQHF.